The 5 T cell receptor beta chains listed next were all sequenced from one sample in a study of T cells in Graves' hyperthyroidism and ophthalmopathy. RNA transcripts yielded amplified TCR beta CDR3 regions. TCR CDR3 regions were first amplified by RT-PCR with HTBI primers. TCRdb recomputed calls from the multiplex PCR reads with MiXCR, one row per CDR3 protein. The sample has 130,000 to 150,000 distinct CDR3 sequences; approximately 24% are singletons. Sequencing was done on a sample of blood. Receptor source: a woman between 50 and 59 years old with Graves' hyperthyroidism that later progressed to Graves' ophthalmopathy.

This clonotype was counted at least ten times. The chain is built from TRBV27 and TRBJ2-3, with TRBD1 identical over 8 bases. CDR3 length: 14 amino acids. J lost 2 bases, V lost 6 bases, and 4 bases had no gene match. CDR1 and CDR2 (germline): MNHEY, SMNVEV (reference sequence). CDR3 bases: TGTGCCAGCAGCAAGACAGGGGCCACAGATACGCAGTATTTT. This encodes CASSKTGATDTQYF.

This chain links TRBV28 with TRBJ2-2; D is undetermined. Germline V gene sequence: CDR1 MDHEN, CDR2 SYDVKM. V lost 6 bases, J lost 3 bases, and 8 bases lay in between. The CDR3 is 13 amino acids. The CDR3 loop reads CASRERYTGELFF. The CDR3 DNA sequence: TGTGCCAGCAGAGAAAGATACACCGGGGAGCTGTTTTTT.

The chain is built from TRBV6-1 and TRBJ2-1; 10 positions match TRBD1. Germline trimming cut 7 bases from V and 8 bases from J; bases unmatched to any gene: 20. The CDR3 loop spans 18 amino acids. Germline V CDR1 and CDR2: MNHNS, SASEGT. CDR3 nucleotides: TGTGCCAGCACCCTATCCCCACTAGGGGACAGGGGTGTGTATGAGCAGTTCTTC. As protein: CASTLSPLGDRGVYEQFF.

This clonotype was recorded many times. The chain employs TRBV20-1 and TRBJ2-7; D may correspond to TRBD1 or TRBD2 (5 bases each). Germline V gives CDR1 DFQATT, CDR2 SNEGSKA (reference sequence). There are 15 residues in the CDR3. The ends were cut back, 3 bases at V and 7 bases at J, with 22 bases in the middle. The CDR3 region has the DNA TGCAGTGCTAGGCCGCCGGCAGGGAGAATTAGAGAGCAGTACTTC. Its protein product is CSARPPAGRIREQYF.

This clonotype was counted ten times or more. The V call is TRBV5-1, the J call TRBJ1-4, with 10 bases matching TRBD1. CDR3 length: 14 amino acids. CDR1 is SGHRS, CDR2 YFSETQ, per germline. With 5 bases clipped from V and 7 bases from J, the junction kept 5 bases outside the gene matches. CDR3 sequence reads: CASRGDRGTEKLFF. Here the CDR3 DNA reads TGCGCCAGCAGAGGGGACAGGGGTACTGAAAAACTGTTTTTT.